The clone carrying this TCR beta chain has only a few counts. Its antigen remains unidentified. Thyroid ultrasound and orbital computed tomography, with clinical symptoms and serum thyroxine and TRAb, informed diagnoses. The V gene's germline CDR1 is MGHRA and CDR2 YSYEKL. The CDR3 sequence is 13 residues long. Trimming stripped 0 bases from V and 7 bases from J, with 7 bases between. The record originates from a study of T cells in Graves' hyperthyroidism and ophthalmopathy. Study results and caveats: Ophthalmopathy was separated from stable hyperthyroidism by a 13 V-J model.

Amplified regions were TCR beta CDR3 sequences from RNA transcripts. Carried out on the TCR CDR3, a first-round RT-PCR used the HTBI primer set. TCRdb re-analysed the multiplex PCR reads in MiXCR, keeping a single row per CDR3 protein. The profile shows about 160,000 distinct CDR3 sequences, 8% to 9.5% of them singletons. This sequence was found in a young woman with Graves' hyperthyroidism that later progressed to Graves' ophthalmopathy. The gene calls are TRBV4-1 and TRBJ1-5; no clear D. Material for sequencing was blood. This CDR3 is CASSQEVAQPQHF. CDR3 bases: TGCGCCAGCAGCCAAGAAGTAGCCCAGCCCCAGCATTTT.